Reported below is one T cell receptor (beta chain). Germline CDR1 and CDR2: LGHNA and YSLEER. V lost 6 bases to trimming and J lost 3 bases, with 14 bases between them. This CDR3 contains 15 residues. This sample is part of a study of T cell changes during pregnancy in multiple sclerosis. Clones were sequenced by immunoSEQ multiplex PCR, and TCRdb holds only the in-frame ones, with some missing. Seen here are some 60,000 clones, 90% to 95% observed once, and the top ten hold about 1.8%. The sequence derives from a female donor with multiple sclerosis, enrolled in a pregnancy study. This sample comprised peripheral blood, obtained after pregnancy. The gene calls are TRBV4-3 and TRBJ2-2; maybe TRBD1 (5 bases). CDR3 in amino acids: CASSLTDRDTGELFF. The CDR3 nucleotides read TGCGCCAGCAGTCTCACTGACAGAGACACCGGGGAGCTGTTTTTT.